Following are 19 T cell receptor beta chains from one sample sequenced in a study of cytomegalovirus exposure and HLA in healthy donors. PCR used 60 Vbeta primers and 13 Jbeta primers. Assay used: immunoSEQ multiplex PCR; TCRdb lists only in-frame clones, some missing. The table records about 190,000 clones, 87% of them present only once. The sequenced material came from PBMCs. These TCRs come from a boy aged 2 to 10 in good health and CMV-seronegative.

This clone was recorded a few times. This chain uses TRBV9 with TRBJ2-3; 10 bases align to TRBD2. Per the germline V gene, CDR1 is SGDLS and CDR2 is YYNGEE. The CDR3 length is 15 residues. With V trimmed by 4 bases and J by 0 bases, 2 bases remained unmatched. Written as DNA, the CDR3 is TGTGCCAGCAGCTTTAGCGGGGGGAGCACAGATACGCAGTATTTT. It codes for CASSFSGGSTDTQYF.

The chain has TRBV29-1 and TRBJ1-1; TRBD1 aligns across 7 bases. This CDR3 region has 16 residues. The germline CDR1 and CDR2 sequences are SQVTM and ANQGSEA. With 3 bases clipped from V and 1 base from J, the junction kept 11 bases outside the gene matches. CDR3 protein: CSVDPSVGQKNTEAFF. CDR3 DNA: TGCAGCGTTGATCCGAGCGTGGGACAGAAGAACACTGAAGCTTTCTTT.

The V and J genes are TRBV19 and TRBJ2-7, with D possibly being TRBD1 (7 bases). Trimming cost V 4 bases and J 5 bases, with 18 bases left between them. The germline gives CDR1 LNHDA, CDR2 SQIVND (reference sequence). This CDR3 region has 15 residues. The CDR3 region has the DNA TGTGCCAGTAGTAGGATGGACAGGACTAACGACGAGCAGTACTTC. This translates into CASSRMDRTNDEQYF.

This chain connects TRBV5-1 to TRBJ1-6; unclear D gene. Germline CDR1 and CDR2: SGHRS and YFSETQ. The CDR3 has 15 amino acids. V lost 1 base, J lost 10 bases, and 15 bases lay in between. CDR3 amino acids: CASSLQDGEKSPLHF. The DNA for the CDR3 is TGCGCCAGCAGCTTGCAGGACGGGGAAAAGTCACCCCTCCACTTT.

V gene TRBV6-4 combines with J gene TRBJ1-1; 11 positions match TRBD1. CDR3 length equals 19 residues. Germline V gene sequence: CDR1 MRHNA, CDR2 SNTAGT. V dropped 0 bases and J dropped 0; count of bases not matched to a gene: 9. The CDR3: CASSDSRRTGGGLNTEAFF. For the CDR3, the DNA is TGTGCCAGCAGTGACTCGCGAAGGACAGGGGGCGGGTTGAACACTGAAGCTTTCTTT.

The chain uses TRBV4-3 and TRBJ1-5; TRBD1 agrees at 9 bases. CDR1 and CDR2 from the germline V gene are LGHNA and YSLEER. This CDR3 comprises 16 residues. J was trimmed by 4 bases and V by 3 bases; bases with no gene match: 7. DNA for the CDR3: TGCGCCAGCAGCCATCCCGGGACAGGGAGGAATCAGCCCCAGCATTTT. It codes for CASSHPGTGRNQPQHF.

This sequence joins TRBV10-3 and TRBJ2-2; TRBD1 matches at 10 bases. CDR1 is ENHRY, CDR2 SYGVKD, per germline. The CDR3 totals 17 residues. Germline trimming cut 4 bases from V and 6 bases from J; bases unmatched to any gene: 11. CDR3 DNA: TGTGCCATCAGTGGTGACAGGGGGCGCGTAAAGGCCGGGGAGCTGTTTTTT. It specifies CAISGDRGRVKAGELFF.

The chain employs TRBV5-1 and TRBJ2-1; no definite D call. The germline V gene encodes CDR1 SGHRS and CDR2 YFSETQ. The CDR3 consists of 13 residues. V was pared by 0 bases and J by 5 bases, with 6 bases between. CDR3 sequence reads: CASSLAYHNEQFF. The CDR3, as DNA: TGCGCCAGCAGCTTGGCCTACCACAATGAGCAGTTCTTC.

A few counts support this clone. The chain uses TRBV11-3 and TRBJ2-7, with 8 bases aligning to TRBD2. Germline V gene lookup returns CDR1 SGHNT and CDR2 YENEEA. CDR3 length equals 14 residues. Trimming cost V 4 bases and J 6 bases; bases outside gene matches: 8. CDR3 sequence: CASSYSGARVEQYF. CDR3 bases: TGTGCCAGCAGCTATAGCGGGGCCAGGGTCGAGCAGTACTTC.

The gene calls are TRBV7-2 and TRBJ2-5; tentatively, D is TRBD1 (6 bases). The DNA end favors TRBJ2-7, so the J call may be wrong. The CDR3 spans 15 residues. CDR1 SGHTA and CDR2 FQGNSA come from the germline V gene. The CDR3, as DNA: TGTGCCAGCAGCCGAGGGGACAAGAGCTCCTACGAGCAGTACTTC. Protein: CASSRGDKSSYEQYF.

The J gene is TRBJ1-1, the V gene TRBV2, with a weak D call TRBD1 (5 bases). This CDR3 comprises 18 residues. The V end lost 1 base, the J end lost 1 base, and 19 bases lay between the germline ends. The germline V gene has CDR1 SNHLY and CDR2 FYNNEI. The CDR3 DNA follows: TGTGCCAGCAGTGAAGGTCAGGGTCGGGGGTCGGGGAACACTGAAGCTTTCTTT. Protein sequence: CASSEGQGRGSGNTEAFF. Full variable domain (outside the CDR3, taken from reference TRBV2 and TRBJ1-1): EPEVTQTPSHQVTQMGQEVILRCVPISNHLYFYWYRQILGQKVEFLVSFYNNEISEKSEIFDDQFSVERPDGSNFTLKIRSTKLEDSAMYFCASSEGQGRGSGNTEAFFGQGTRLTVV.

The chain joins TRBV27 to TRBJ1-5; D is unclear. The CDR3 runs to 16 residues. Germline lookup yields CDR1 MNHEY and CDR2 SMNVEV (reference sequence). The germline V and J ends were trimmed by 3 bases and 2 bases, with 14 bases remaining between them. CDR3 protein: CASSLRGGGGNQPQHF. Written as DNA, the CDR3 is TGTGCCAGCAGTTTGAGAGGTGGAGGAGGCAATCAGCCCCAGCATTTT.

The CDR3 loop is CASSGTDRSYNSPLHF. CDR3 DNA sequence: TGTGCCAGCTCCGGGACAGACCGCTCCTATAATTCACCCCTCCACTTT. The gene calls are TRBV18 and TRBJ1-6; 7 bases agree with TRBD1. Trimming took 6 bases from V and 0 from J; bases not matched to a gene: 5. The CDR3 is 16 amino acids. The germline V gene has CDR1 KGHSH and CDR2 LQKENI.

The chain links TRBV30 to TRBJ2-5; unclear D gene. The V end lost 3 bases, the J end lost 2 bases, and 10 bases lay between the germline ends. The CDR3 spans 13 residues. Germline V gives CDR1 GTSNPN, CDR2 SVGIG (reference sequence). In nucleotides, the CDR3 is TGTGCCTGGAGCCTTATATTGCAAGAGACCCAGTACTTC. Translating gives CAWSLILQETQYF.

V is TRBV9 and J is TRBJ1-1, with D possibly matching TRBD1 (6 bases). CDR1 and CDR2 from the germline V gene are SGDLS and YYNGEE. V was clipped by 1 base and J by 4 bases, with 11 bases between them. This CDR3 comprises 14 residues. CDR3 bases: TGTGCCAGCAGCGTAAGACAGGTAGCCACTGAAGCTTTCTTT. Protein product: CASSVRQVATEAFF.

This clone was seen a single time. The V gene is TRBV5-8, the J gene TRBJ2-7, with TRBD1 matching over 12 bases. Looked up from germline, CDR1 is SGHTS and CDR2 is YDEGEE. The junction had 11 bases not matched to a gene; V was cut back by 4 bases and J by 9 bases. The length of the CDR3 is 15 residues. CDR3 residues: CASSLAGTGGAVQYF. DNA for the CDR3: TGTGCCAGCAGCCTCGCCGGGACAGGGGGCGCGGTGCAGTACTTC. Filled out from reference TRBV5-8 and TRBJ2-7, the complete variable domain reads EAGVTQSPTHLIKTRGQQATLRCSPISGHTSVYWYQQALGLGLQFLLWYDEGEERNRGNFPPRFSGRQFPNYSSELNVNALELEDSALYLCASSLAGTGGAVQYFGPGTRLTVT.

V is TRBV30 and J is TRBJ2-2; D perhaps matches TRBD1 (6 bases). The CDR3 is 11 residues long. The V and J ends lost 7 bases and 6 bases respectively, with 9 bases between them. CDR1 and CDR2 (germline): GTSNPN, SVGIG (reference sequence). As DNA, the CDR3 is TGTGCCTCTACAGGGTCCGGGGAGCTGTTTTTT. Amino acids: CASTGSGELFF. Full variable domain (missing parts from reference TRBV30 and TRBJ2-2): SQTIHQWPATLVQPVGSPLSLECTVEGTSNPNLYWYRQAAGRGLQLLFYSVGIGQISSEVPQNLSASRPQDRQFILSSKKLLLSDSGFYLCASTGSGELFFGEGSRLTVL.

This rearrangement joins TRBV7-8 to TRBJ2-5; 11 bases are shared with TRBD2. TRBJ2-7 matches the DNA end more closely, so the J call is doubtful. Germline V gene sequence: CDR1 SGHVS, CDR2 FQNEAQ. The CDR3 contains 15 residues. The CDR3 here is CASSPLAGDSYEQYF. CDR3 DNA: TGTGCCAGCAGCCCACTAGCGGGAGATTCCTACGAGCAGTACTTC.

The chain links TRBV5-8 to TRBJ2-2, with D unclear. Germline loops: CDR1 SGHTS, CDR2 YDEGEE. The CDR3 covers 14 residues. V was trimmed by 1 base and J by 4 bases, leaving 8 bases between them. DNA for the CDR3: TGTGCCAGCAGCTTGCTGCGGCTCACCGGGGAGCTGTTTTTT. Protein: CASSLLRLTGELFF.